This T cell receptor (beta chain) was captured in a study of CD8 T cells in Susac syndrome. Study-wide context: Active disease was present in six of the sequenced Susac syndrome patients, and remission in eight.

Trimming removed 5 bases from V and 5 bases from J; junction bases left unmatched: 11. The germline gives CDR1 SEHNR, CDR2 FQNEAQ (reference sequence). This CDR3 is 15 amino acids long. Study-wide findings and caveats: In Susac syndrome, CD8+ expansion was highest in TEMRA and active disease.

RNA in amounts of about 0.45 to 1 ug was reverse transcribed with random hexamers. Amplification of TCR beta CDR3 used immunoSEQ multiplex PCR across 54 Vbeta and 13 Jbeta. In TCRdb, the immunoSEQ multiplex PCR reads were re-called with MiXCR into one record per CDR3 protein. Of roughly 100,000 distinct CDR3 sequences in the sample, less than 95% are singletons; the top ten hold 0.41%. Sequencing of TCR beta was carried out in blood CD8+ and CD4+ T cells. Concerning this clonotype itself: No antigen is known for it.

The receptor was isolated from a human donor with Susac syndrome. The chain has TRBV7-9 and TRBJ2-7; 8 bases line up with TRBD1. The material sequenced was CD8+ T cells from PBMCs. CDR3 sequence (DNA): TGTGCCAGCAGCCCCCCGGACAGGGCGGGTAACGAGCAGTACTTC. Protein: CASSPPDRAGNEQYF.